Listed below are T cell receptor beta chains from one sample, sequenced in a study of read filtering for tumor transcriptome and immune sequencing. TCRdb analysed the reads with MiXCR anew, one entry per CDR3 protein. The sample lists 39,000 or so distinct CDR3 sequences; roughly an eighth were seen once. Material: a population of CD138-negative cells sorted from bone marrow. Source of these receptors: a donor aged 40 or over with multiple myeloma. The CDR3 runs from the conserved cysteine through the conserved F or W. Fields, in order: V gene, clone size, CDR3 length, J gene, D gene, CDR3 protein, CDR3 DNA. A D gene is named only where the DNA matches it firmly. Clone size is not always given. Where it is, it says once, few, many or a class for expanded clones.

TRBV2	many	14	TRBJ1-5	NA	CASGREESNQPQHF	TGTGCCAGCGGCCGGGAAGAAAGCAATCAGCCCCAGCATTTT
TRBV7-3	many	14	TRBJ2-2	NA	CASSLLSNTGELFF	TGTGCCAGCAGCTTATTATCCAACACCGGGGAGCTGTTTTTT
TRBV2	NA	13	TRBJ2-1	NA	CASGEARYNEQFF	TGTGCCAGCGGAGAGGCCAGATACAATGAGCAGTTCTTC
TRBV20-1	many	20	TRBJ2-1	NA	CGARDRGSLERRSSYNEQFF	TGCGGTGCTAGAGATCGCGGTAGTCTAGAGCGAAGGAGCTCCTACAATGAGCAGTTCTTC
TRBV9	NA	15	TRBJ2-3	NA	CASSVVGRSTDTQYF	TGTGCCAGCAGCGTAGTAGGAAGGAGTACAGATACGCAGTATTTT
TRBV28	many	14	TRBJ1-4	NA	CASSLSRTNEKLFF	TGTGCCAGCAGTTTAAGTCGGACTAATGAAAAACTGTTTTTT
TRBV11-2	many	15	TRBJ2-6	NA	CASSKAWAGANVLTF	TGTGCCAGCAGCAAAGCATGGGCCGGGGCCAACGTCCTGACTTTC
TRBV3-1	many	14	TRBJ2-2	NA	CASSKGVGTGELFF	TGTGCCAGCAGCAAAGGCGTGGGCACCGGGGAGCTGTTTTTT
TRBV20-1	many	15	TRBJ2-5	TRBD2	CSAIRPSGSTETQYF	TGCAGTGCTATCCGGCCTAGCGGGAGTACTGAGACCCAGTACTTC
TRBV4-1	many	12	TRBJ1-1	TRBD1	CASSQGTGVAFF	TGCGCCAGCAGCCAAGGGACAGGGGTAGCTTTCTTT
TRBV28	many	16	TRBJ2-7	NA	CASSLPGVKSIYEQYF	TGTGCCAGCAGTTTACCCGGGGTCAAGTCGATCTACGAGCAGTACTTC
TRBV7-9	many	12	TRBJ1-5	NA	CASSRNNQPQHF	TGTGCCAGCAGCCGTAACAATCAGCCCCAGCATTTT
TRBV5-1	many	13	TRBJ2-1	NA	CASSFPQGNEQFF	TGCGCCAGCAGCTTCCCACAGGGCAATGAGCAGTTCTTC
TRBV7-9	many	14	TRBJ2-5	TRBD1	CASLHSGTEETQYF	TGTGCCAGCTTACACTCTGGGACAGAAGAGACCCAGTACTTC
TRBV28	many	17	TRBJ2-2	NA	CASSFYPPNRRTGELFF	TGTGCCAGCAGTTTTTACCCCCCCAACCGTAGGACCGGGGAGCTGTTTTTT
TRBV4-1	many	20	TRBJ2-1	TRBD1	CASSQASVGGGTGSYNEQFF	TGCGCCAGCAGCCAAGCATCAGTCGGTGGTGGGACAGGGTCCTACAATGAGCAGTTCTTC
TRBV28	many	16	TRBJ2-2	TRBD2	CASSQDLAVVTGELFF	TGTGCCAGCAGTCAAGACCTAGCGGTCGTCACCGGGGAGCTGTTTTTT
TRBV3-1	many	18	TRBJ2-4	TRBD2	CASSLGTSGALAKNIQYF	TGTGCCAGCAGCCTCGGGACTAGCGGGGCCCTAGCCAAAAACATTCAGTACTTC
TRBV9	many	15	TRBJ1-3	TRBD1	CASSATGIGGNTIYF	TGTGCCAGCAGCGCGACAGGGATCGGAGGAAACACCATATATTTT
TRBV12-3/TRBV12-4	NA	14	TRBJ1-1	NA	CASSFNQGHTEVFF	TGTGCCAGCAGTTTCAACCAGGGGCACACTGAAGTTTTCTTT
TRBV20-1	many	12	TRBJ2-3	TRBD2	CSLAGPTDTQYF	TGCAGCTTAGCGGGACCCACAGATACGCAGTATTTT
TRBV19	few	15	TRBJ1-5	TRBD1	CATQSNTGAVWPQHF	TGTGCCACCCAGTCCAATACAGGGGCTGTCTGGCCCCAGCATTTT
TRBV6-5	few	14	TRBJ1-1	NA	CASSGGFGGTEAFF	TGTGCCAGCAGTGGGGGGTTCGGTGGCACTGAAGCTTTCTTT
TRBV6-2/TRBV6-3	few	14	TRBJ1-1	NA	CASSFRGTGTEAFF	TGTGCCAGCAGTTTTCGGGGAACCGGCACTGAAGCTTTCTTT
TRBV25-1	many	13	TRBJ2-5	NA	CASSEYVRETQYF	TGTGCCAGCAGTGAATATGTCAGAGAGACCCAGTACTTC
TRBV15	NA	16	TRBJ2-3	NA	CATSRRVSGNTDTQYF	TGTGCCACCAGCAGAAGAGTTAGCGGTAACACAGATACGCAGTATTTT
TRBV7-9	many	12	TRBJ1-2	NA	CASSRGTYGYTF	TGTGCCAGCAGCAGGGGTACCTATGGCTACACCTTC
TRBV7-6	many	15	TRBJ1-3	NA	CASSPEGGTGNTIYF	TGTGCCAGCAGCCCCGAGGGGGGGACTGGAAACACCATATATTTT
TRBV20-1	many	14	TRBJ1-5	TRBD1	CSAPTGGPNQPQHF	TGCAGTGCTCCAACAGGGGGCCCCAATCAGCCCCAGCATTTT